The 9 T cell receptor beta chains below come from one sample, sequenced in a study of blood T cell repertoires in COVID-19. Sequencing used immunoSEQ multiplex PCR; TCRdb keeps in-frame clones, though not all of them. Among approximately 220,000 clones listed, roughly 90% were seen once. The sequencing input was peripheral blood. The receptors originated from a woman in her fifties or sixties with acute or convalescent COVID-19.

The J gene is TRBJ2-7, the V gene TRBV13, with D hard to call. The CDR3 loop spans 14 amino acids. Germline V gives CDR1 PRHDT, CDR2 FYEKMQ (reference sequence). Between the trimmed V and J ends, which lost 1 base and 3 bases, there was a span of 10 bases. CDR3 residues: CASSLATPGYEQYF. The CDR3 DNA reads TGTGCCAGCAGCTTAGCCACCCCCGGCTACGAGCAGTACTTC.

This sequence joins TRBV18 and TRBJ1-1; a weak D match, TRBD1 (6 bases). The CDR3 contains 13 residues. Germline V gene sequence: CDR1 KGHSH, CDR2 LQKENI. V dropped 11 bases and J dropped 3 bases, with 16 bases sitting between them. This CDR3 is CARSGPGDTEAFF. The CDR3, as DNA: TGTGCCCGATCGGGGCCAGGGGACACTGAAGCTTTCTTT. Variable domain in full (rest from reference TRBV18 and TRBJ1-1): NAGVMQNPRHLVRRRGQEARLRCSPMKGHSHVYWYRQLPEEGLKFMVYLQKENIIDESGMPKERFSAEFPKEGPSILRIQQVVRGDSAAYFCARSGPGDTEAFFGQGTRLTVV.

V is TRBV6-5 and J is TRBJ1-1; D may be TRBD1 (5 bases). CDR3 length equals 12 residues. Per the germline V gene, CDR1 is MNHEY and CDR2 is SVGAGI. V gave up 6 bases and J gave up 5 bases, with 10 bases separating them. The CDR3, as DNA: TGTGCCAGCAGAAGGGGAGGGACTGAAGCTTTCTTT. This translates into CASRRGGTEAFF.

This rearrangement joins TRBV5-6 to TRBJ1-6; D not resolved. Germline V CDR1 and CDR2: SGHDT, YYEEEE. V lost 7 bases and J 5 bases, leaving 13 bases between the germline ends. The CDR3 is made up of 14 amino acids. In DNA, the CDR3 is TGTGCCAGCTCCTTTATTCGGGATAATTCACCCCTCCACTTT. Protein sequence: CASSFIRDNSPLHF.

Only one count was recorded for this clone. V is TRBV6-2 or TRBV6-3 and J is TRBJ1-1; 8 positions match TRBD1. The CDR3 is 14 residues long. V shed 6 bases and J 3 bases; nucleotides not matched to a gene: 6. From germline, CDR1 is MNHEY and CDR2 SVGEGT. CDR3 bases: TGTGCCAGCAGCAAGCAGGGGGCACACACTGAAGCTTTCTTT. It specifies CASSKQGAHTEAFF.

V and J are TRBV7-6 and TRBJ1-4, with D tentatively TRBD1 (6 bases). V lost 4 bases to trimming and J lost 6 bases, with 12 bases between them. This CDR3 is built from 14 residues. The germline V gene has CDR1 SGHVS and CDR2 FNYEAQ. CDR3 sequence: CASSWGQPDEKLFF. Written as DNA, the CDR3 is TGTGCCAGCAGCTGGGGGCAGCCGGATGAAAAACTGTTTTTT.

The genes are TRBV11-3 and TRBJ2-1; 7 bases match TRBD2. J gave up 3 bases and V 1 base, and 6 bases lay outside the gene matches. The CDR3 extends over 16 amino acids. In germline, CDR1 is SGHNT, CDR2 YENEEA. The CDR3: CASSLGRRTSYNEQFF. Here the CDR3 DNA reads TGTGCCAGCAGCTTAGGCCGCCGGACTAGCTACAATGAGCAGTTCTTC.

This chain links TRBV18 with TRBJ2-7, with unresolved D. The V gene's germline CDR1 is KGHSH and CDR2 LQKENI. The CDR3 contains 15 residues. With 1 base removed from V and 0 bases from J, the gap between germline ends came to 10 bases. CDR3 sequence (DNA): TGTGCCAGCTCACCACGTGCAGGCTACTCCTACGAGCAGTACTTC. This translates into CASSPRAGYSYEQYF. Using reference TRBV18 and TRBJ2-7 for the parts outside the CDR3, the full variable domain is NAGVMQNPRHLVRRRGQEARLRCSPMKGHSHVYWYRQLPEEGLKFMVYLQKENIIDESGMPKERFSAEFPKEGPSILRIQQVVRGDSAAYFCASSPRAGYSYEQYFGPGTRLTVT.

J is TRBJ2-1 and V is TRBV5-1; the D is unclear. The germline CDR1 and CDR2 sequences are SGHRS and YFSETQ. The CDR3 spans 15 residues. V was trimmed by 0 bases and J by 2 bases, leaving 9 bases between them. The CDR3 spells CASSLGPTTYNEQFF. The DNA for the CDR3 is TGCGCCAGCAGCTTGGGGCCAACCACCTACAATGAGCAGTTCTTC.